What follows is one T cell receptor (beta chain) and its context. The data originate from a study of blood T cell repertoires in COVID-19. The data were produced by immunoSEQ multiplex PCR, yet TCRdb's version contains in-frame clones alone and is incomplete. Of roughly 230,000 clones in the sample, around 90% were seen once. Patients from Seattle were sampled longitudinally, starting during active infection. From germline, CDR1 is SGHDN and CDR2 FVKESK. The CDR3 covers 16 residues. With 4 bases clipped from V and 1 base from J, the junction kept 6 bases outside the gene matches. The V gene is TRBV14, the J gene TRBJ2-5; 10 bases map to TRBD2. The receptor was isolated from a woman in her fifties or sixties with COVID-19, enrolled during active disease. Sequencing was done on a sample of peripheral blood. The CDR3 DNA reads TGTGCCAGCAGCCCGGCGGGACTAGCGCTCCAAGAGACCCAGTACTTC. It is translated as CASSPAGLALQETQYF. The whole variable domain, remainder taken from reference TRBV14 and TRBJ2-5, is EAGVTQFPSHSVIEKGQTVTLRCDPISGHDNLYWYRRVMGKEIKFLLHFVKESKQDESGMPNNRFLAERTGGTYSTLKVQPAELEDSGVYFCASSPAGLALQETQYFGPGTRLLVL.